The entry below gives a single T cell receptor (beta chain) sequence along with its context. No antigen is known for it. The CDR3 covers 13 residues. Germline V lookup: CDR1 SGHRS, CDR2 YFSETQ. V lost 6 bases, J lost 1 base, and 7 bases lay in between. This sample is part of a study of T-cell reconstitution after alpha-beta-depleted transplantation in children. The study's findings and limits: Newly produced T cells mostly accounted for T-cell counts and diversity one year post-transplant. TCRbeta diversity was high at day 60 in some patients (a result of surviving recipient T cells and thymic progenitors). As was reported, about two months after transplant, alpha-beta T cells came from several hundred expanded graft clones.

Preparation of the TCRbeta library involved a method that used unique molecular identifiers. TCRdb re-derived calls from the PCR reads in MiXCR, one entry per CDR3 protein. The sample shows about 540,000 distinct CDR3 sequences, roughly 27% of them seen only once. The V gene is TRBV5-1, the J gene TRBJ2-2, with D tentatively TRBD2 (6 bases). The sequence was collected from a boy under three years old with Wiskott-Aldrich syndrome, due to receive a stem cell transplant. Sequencing used PBMCs, obtained before TCRalphabeta/CD19-depleted stem cell transplant. CDR3 sequence reads: CASTSENTGELFF. CDR3 nucleotide sequence: TGCGCCAGCACTAGCGAGAACACCGGGGAGCTGTTTTTT.